What follows is one T cell receptor (beta chain) and its context. The data belong to a study of blood T cell repertoires in COVID-19. Turning to the study itself: Sample material is recorded as cDNA or gDNA derived from T cells, B-cell-depleted T cells, or PBMCs.

Original processing notes: Reference gene primer amplification yielded estimated nucleated cell counts. Using immunoSEQ multiplex PCR, the repertoire was profiled, and TCRdb retains in-frame clones only, with some absent. The DNA was the basis for D and trimming; V, J and clone size are from that table. In the table there are 140,000 to 150,000 clones, 75% to 90% of which are singletons. This CDR3 has 13 residues. Trimming stripped 3 bases from V and 8 bases from J, with 13 bases between. The TCR originated in a man aged 55 to 70 with active or convalescent COVID-19. Sequencing was carried out using peripheral blood. V and J are TRBV12-3 or TRBV12-4 and TRBJ1-2, with a possible D match to TRBD1 (6 bases). The CDR3 spells CASSFTGRVGYTF. The CDR3 DNA is TGTGCCAGCAGTTTTACAGGGAGAGTCGGCTACACCTTC.